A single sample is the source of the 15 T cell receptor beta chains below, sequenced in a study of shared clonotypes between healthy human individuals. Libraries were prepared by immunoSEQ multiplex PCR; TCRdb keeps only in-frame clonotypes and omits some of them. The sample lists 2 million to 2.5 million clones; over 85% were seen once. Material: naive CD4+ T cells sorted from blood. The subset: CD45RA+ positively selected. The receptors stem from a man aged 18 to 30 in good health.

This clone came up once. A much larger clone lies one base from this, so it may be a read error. The DNA for the CDR3 is TGCGCCAGCAGCTTAGGGAGCTCTGGGGCCAACATCCTGACTTTC. Translating it yields CASSLGSSGANILTF. The chain employs TRBV5-1 and TRBJ2-6; TRBD1 or TRBD2 may be the D gene (5 bases each). CDR1 is SGHRS and CDR2 is YFSETQ in the germline V gene. The CDR3 loop spans 15 amino acids.

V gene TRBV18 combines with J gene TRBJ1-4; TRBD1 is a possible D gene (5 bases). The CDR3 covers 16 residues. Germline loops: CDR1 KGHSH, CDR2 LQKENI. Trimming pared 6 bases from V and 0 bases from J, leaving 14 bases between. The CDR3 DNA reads TGTGCCAGCTCCCCCTCGGGACCTTCAACTAATGAAAAACTGTTTTTT. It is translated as CASSPSGPSTNEKLFF.

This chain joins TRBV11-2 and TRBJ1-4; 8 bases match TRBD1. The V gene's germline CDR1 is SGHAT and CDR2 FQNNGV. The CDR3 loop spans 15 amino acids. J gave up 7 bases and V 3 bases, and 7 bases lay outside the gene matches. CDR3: CASSLTGALGEKLFF. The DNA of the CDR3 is TGTGCCAGCAGCTTGACAGGGGCGCTGGGTGAAAAACTGTTTTTT.

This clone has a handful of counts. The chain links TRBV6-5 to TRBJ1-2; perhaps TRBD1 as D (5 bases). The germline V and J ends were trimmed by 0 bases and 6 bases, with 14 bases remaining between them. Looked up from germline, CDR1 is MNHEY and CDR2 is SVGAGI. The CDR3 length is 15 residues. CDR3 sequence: CASSYSQGLVDGYTF. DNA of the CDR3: TGTGCCAGCAGTTACTCCCAGGGCCTGGTCGATGGCTACACCTTC.

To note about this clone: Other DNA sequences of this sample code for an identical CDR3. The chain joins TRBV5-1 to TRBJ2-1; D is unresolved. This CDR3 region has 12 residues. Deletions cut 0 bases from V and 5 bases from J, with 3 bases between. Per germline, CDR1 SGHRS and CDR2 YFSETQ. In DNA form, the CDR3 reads TGCGCCAGCAGCTTGGTCCACAATGAGCAGTTCTTC. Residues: CASSLVHNEQFF.

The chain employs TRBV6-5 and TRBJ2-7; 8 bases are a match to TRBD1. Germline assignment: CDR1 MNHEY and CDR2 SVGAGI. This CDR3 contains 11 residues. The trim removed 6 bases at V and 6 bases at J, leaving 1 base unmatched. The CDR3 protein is CASSDRGEQYF. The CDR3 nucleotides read TGTGCCAGCAGCGACAGGGGCGAGCAGTACTTC.

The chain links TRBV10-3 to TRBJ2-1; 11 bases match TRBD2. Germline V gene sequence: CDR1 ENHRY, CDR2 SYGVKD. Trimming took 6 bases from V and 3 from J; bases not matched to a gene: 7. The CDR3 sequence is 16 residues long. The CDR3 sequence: CAISGGLAANYNEQFF. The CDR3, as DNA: TGTGCCATCAGCGGGGGACTAGCGGCCAACTACAATGAGCAGTTCTTC.

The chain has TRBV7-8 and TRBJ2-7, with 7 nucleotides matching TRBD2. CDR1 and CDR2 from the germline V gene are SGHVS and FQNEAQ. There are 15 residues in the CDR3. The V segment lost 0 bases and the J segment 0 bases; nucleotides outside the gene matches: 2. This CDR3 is CASSLAGGTSYEQYF. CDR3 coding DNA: TGTGCCAGCAGCTTAGCGGGGGGGACCTCCTACGAGCAGTACTTC.

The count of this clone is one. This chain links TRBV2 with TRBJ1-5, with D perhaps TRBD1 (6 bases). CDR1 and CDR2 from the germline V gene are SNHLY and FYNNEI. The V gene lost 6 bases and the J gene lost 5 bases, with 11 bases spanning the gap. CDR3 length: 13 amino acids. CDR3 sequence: CASSVQGDQPQHF. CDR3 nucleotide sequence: TGTGCCAGCAGCGTACAGGGTGATCAGCCCCAGCATTTT.

The CDR3 sequence is CASSLFSGLGNEYGYTF. The CDR3 DNA sequence: TGTGCCAGCAGCTTATTCTCGGGACTGGGAAACGAGTATGGCTACACCTTC. The rearrangement links TRBV11-2 to TRBJ1-2; TRBD1 might be the D (5 bases). Germline assignment: CDR1 SGHAT and CDR2 FQNNGV. Trimming cost V 2 bases and J 5 bases, with 21 bases left between them. The CDR3 runs to 17 residues.

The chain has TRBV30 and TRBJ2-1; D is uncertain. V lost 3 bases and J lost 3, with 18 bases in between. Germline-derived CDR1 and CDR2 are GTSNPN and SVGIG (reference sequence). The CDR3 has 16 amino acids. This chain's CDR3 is CAWRPRAGPNYNEQFF. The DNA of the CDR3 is TGTGCCTGGAGACCCCGAGCCGGGCCCAACTACAATGAGCAGTTCTTC.

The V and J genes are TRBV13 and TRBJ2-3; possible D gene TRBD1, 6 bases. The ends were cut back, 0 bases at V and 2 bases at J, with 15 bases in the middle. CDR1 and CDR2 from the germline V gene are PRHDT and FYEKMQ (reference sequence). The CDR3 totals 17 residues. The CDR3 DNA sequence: TGTGCCAGCAGCTTAGGTTGGGACAAAACCCTCACAGATACGCAGTATTTT. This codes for CASSLGWDKTLTDTQYF.

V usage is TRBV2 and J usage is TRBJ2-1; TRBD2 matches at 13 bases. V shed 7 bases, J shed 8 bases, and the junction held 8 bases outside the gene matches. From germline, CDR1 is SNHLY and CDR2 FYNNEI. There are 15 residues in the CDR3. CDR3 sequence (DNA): TGTGCCAGCACTAGGGGGACTAGCGGGGCGCATGAGCAGTTCTTC. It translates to CASTRGTSGAHEQFF.

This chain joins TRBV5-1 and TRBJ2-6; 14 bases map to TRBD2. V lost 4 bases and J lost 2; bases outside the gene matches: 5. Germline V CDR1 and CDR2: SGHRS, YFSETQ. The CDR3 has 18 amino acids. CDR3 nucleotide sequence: TGCGCCAGCAGCCCGGGACTAGCGGGAGTAACTGGGGCCAACGTCCTGACTTTC. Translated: CASSPGLAGVTGANVLTF. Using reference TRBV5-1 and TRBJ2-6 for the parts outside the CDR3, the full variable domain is KAGVTQTPRYLIKTRGQQVTLSCSPISGHRSVSWYQQTPGQGLQFLFEYFSETQRNKGNFPGRFSGRQFSNSRSEMNVSTLELGDSALYLCASSPGLAGVTGANVLTFGAGSRLTVL.

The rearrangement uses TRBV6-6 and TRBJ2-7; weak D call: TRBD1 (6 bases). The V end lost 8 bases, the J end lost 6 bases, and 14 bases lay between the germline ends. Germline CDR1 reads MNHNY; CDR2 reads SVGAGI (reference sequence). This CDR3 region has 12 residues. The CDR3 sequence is CASFLQGGEQYF. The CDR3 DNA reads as TGTGCCAGCTTTTTACAGGGCGGCGAGCAGTACTTC.